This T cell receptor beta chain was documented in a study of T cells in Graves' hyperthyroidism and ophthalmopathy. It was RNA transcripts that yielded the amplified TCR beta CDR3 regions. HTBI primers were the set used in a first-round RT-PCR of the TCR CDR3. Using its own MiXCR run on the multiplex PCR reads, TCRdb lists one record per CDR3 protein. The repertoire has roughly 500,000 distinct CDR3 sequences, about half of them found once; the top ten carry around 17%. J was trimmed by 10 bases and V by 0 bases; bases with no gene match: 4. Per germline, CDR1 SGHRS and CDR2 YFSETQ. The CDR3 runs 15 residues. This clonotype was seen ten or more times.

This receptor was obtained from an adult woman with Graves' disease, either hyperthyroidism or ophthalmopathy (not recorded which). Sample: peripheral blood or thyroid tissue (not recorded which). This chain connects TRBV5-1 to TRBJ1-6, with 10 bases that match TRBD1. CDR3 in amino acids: CASSLAGQGYSPLHF. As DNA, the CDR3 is TGCGCCAGCAGCTTGGCGGGACAGGGGTACTCACCCCTCCACTTT. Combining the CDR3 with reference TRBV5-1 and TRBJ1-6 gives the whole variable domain KAGVTQTPRYLIKTRGQQVTLSCSPISGHRSVSWYQQTPGQGLQFLFEYFSETQRNKGNFPGRFSGRQFSNSRSEMNVSTLELGDSALYLCASSLAGQGYSPLHFGNGTRLTVT.